The 19 T cell receptor beta chains below all came from one sample that was sequenced in a study of cytomegalovirus exposure and HLA in healthy donors. The PCR employed 60 Vbeta primers together with 13 Jbeta primers. Profiling relied on immunoSEQ multiplex PCR, and the TCRdb table lists in-frame clones only, not all of them. The repertoire has around 100,000 clones, about 77% of them found once; the top ten carry about 4.4%. The sample consisted of PBMCs. The source of these receptors is a young woman in good health and CMV-seropositive.

This rearrangement joins TRBV5-1 to TRBJ1-2; TRBD1 is a possible D gene (5 bases). Deletions cut 5 bases from V and 3 bases from J, with 17 bases between. The CDR3 sequence is 15 residues long. Germline CDR1 and CDR2: SGHRS and YFSETQ. The CDR3 loop is CASSPLLGRDYGYTF. The CDR3 bases are TGCGCCAGCAGTCCCCTACTTGGCAGGGACTATGGCTACACCTTC.

The CDR3 bases are TGTGCCAGCAGTTCGGCCTACAATGAGCAGTTCTTC. This sequence encodes CASSSAYNEQFF. The chain combines TRBV28 with TRBJ2-1, with D unresolved. Germline loops: CDR1 MDHEN, CDR2 SYDVKM. This CDR3 is built from 12 residues. V dropped 4 bases and J dropped 2 bases, with 3 bases sitting between them.

This chain uses TRBV30 with TRBJ2-2, with 11 nucleotides matching TRBD1. Germline CDR1 is GTSNPN and CDR2 is SVGIG (reference sequence). This CDR3 region has 15 residues. J lost 4 bases, V lost 4 bases, and 5 bases had no gene match. CDR3 protein: CAWTRGTGGTGELFF. The CDR3 nucleotides are TGTGCCTGGACTCGCGGGACAGGGGGCACCGGGGAGCTGTTTTTT.

The chain recombines TRBV15 with TRBJ2-7; 9 positions match TRBD1. CDR1 and CDR2 (germline): LNHNV, YYDKDF (reference sequence). After removal of 5 bases from V and 3 bases from J, the junction contained 5 bases not matched to a gene. CDR3 length: 14 residues. CDR3 bases: TGTGCCACCAGCGTTCGACAGGGGGTCTACGAGCAGTACTTC. This translates into CATSVRQGVYEQYF. Filled out from reference TRBV15 and TRBJ2-7, the complete variable domain reads DAMVIQNPRYQVTQFGKPVTLSCSQTLNHNVMYWYQQKSSQAPKLLFHYYDKDFNNEADTPDNFQSRRPNTSFCFLDIRSPGLGDTAMYLCATSVRQGVYEQYFGPGTRLTVT.

V and J are TRBV5-4 and TRBJ2-2; D may be TRBD1 (5 bases). The germline V gene encodes CDR1 SGHNT and CDR2 YYREEE (reference sequence). V shed 0 bases and J shed 8 bases, with 11 bases lying between them. The CDR3 consists of 14 residues. CDR3 nucleotides: TGTGCCAGCAGCTTGGTGGGGCCCGGGGGGGAGCTGTTTTTT. Its protein is CASSLVGPGGELFF.

This clone was seen only a few times. V and J are TRBV7-6 and TRBJ2-7, with D possibly TRBD1 on 6 matching bases. The CDR3 spans 15 residues. The V and J ends lost 2 bases and 0 bases respectively, with 11 bases between them. Per the germline V gene, CDR1 is SGHVS and CDR2 is FNYEAQ. CDR3 sequence (DNA): TGTGCCAGCAGCTTACAGGGGTGGCCCTCCTACGAGCAGTACTTC. Residues: CASSLQGWPSYEQYF.

This sequence joins TRBV6-4 and TRBJ2-5; the match to TRBD2 covers 8 bases. The V and J ends lost 7 bases and 2 bases, in that order; junction bases with no gene match: 9. The CDR3 extends over 15 amino acids. Germline CDR1 reads MRHNA; CDR2 reads SNTAGT. CDR3 bases: TGTGCCAGCAAACCGGGACTAGGGGATCAAGAGACCCAGTACTTC. Amino acids: CASKPGLGDQETQYF.

The V gene is TRBV18, the J gene TRBJ2-1; 7 bases match TRBD1. The CDR3 totals 15 residues. The trim removed 2 bases at V and 6 bases at J, leaving 7 bases unmatched. Germline V CDR1 and CDR2: KGHSH, LQKENI. CDR3 loop: CASSPGQAQFNEQFF. The CDR3 nucleotides read TGTGCCAGCTCACCAGGACAGGCCCAATTCAATGAGCAGTTCTTC.

This clone appeared once. A junction boundary mismatches the germline segment, possibly from a read error. The rearrangement uses TRBV6-6 and TRBJ1-5; no clear D. The CDR3 extends over 14 amino acids. CDR1 MNHNY and CDR2 SVGAGI come from the germline V gene (reference sequence). CDR3 sequence reads: CASSYSDSNQPQNF. For the CDR3, the DNA is TGTGCCAGCAGTTACTCAGATAGCAATCAGCCCCAGAATTTT.

This chain joins TRBV4-1 and TRBJ2-1; 10 bases map to TRBD1. The V and J ends lost 4 bases and 9 bases, in that order; junction bases with no gene match: 6. Germline CDR1 MGHRA, CDR2 YSYEKL. This CDR3 region has 14 residues. The CDR3 DNA reads TGCGCCAGCAGCCTCTGGACAGGGGGATTTGAGCAGTTCTTC. As protein: CASSLWTGGFEQFF.

V usage is TRBV2 and J usage is TRBJ2-2; 9 bases line up with TRBD1. Unmatched junction bases numbered 8, after V lost 7 bases and J lost 5 bases. The germline V gene encodes CDR1 SNHLY and CDR2 FYNNEI. The CDR3 runs 15 residues. In nucleotides, the CDR3 is TGTGCCAGCACTCCGGGACAGGGCCGGACCGGGGAGCTGTTTTTT. As protein: CASTPGQGRTGELFF.

CDR3 coding DNA: TGTGCCAGCAGTGAAGCTCCGGGACAGGCCGGGGAGCTGTTTTTT. Encoded protein: CASSEAPGQAGELFF. The chain has TRBV6-1 and TRBJ2-2; TRBD1 aligns across 8 bases. Germline assignment: CDR1 MNHNS and CDR2 SASEGT. This CDR3 region has 15 residues. Trimming removed 0 bases from V and 6 bases from J; junction bases left unmatched: 3.

This chain connects TRBV5-1 to TRBJ2-7; D is possibly TRBD2 (5 bases). The CDR3 runs to 14 residues. The ends were cut back, 0 bases at V and 5 bases at J, with 12 bases in the middle. Germline V CDR1 and CDR2: SGHRS, YFSETQ. DNA of the CDR3: TGCGCCAGCAGCTTGGGTAGTAGCGAAGACGAGCAGTACTTC. Its protein is CASSLGSSEDEQYF. Full variable domain (missing parts from reference TRBV5-1 and TRBJ2-7): KAGVTQTPRYLIKTRGQQVTLSCSPISGHRSVSWYQQTPGQGLQFLFEYFSETQRNKGNFPGRFSGRQFSNSRSEMNVSTLELGDSALYLCASSLGSSEDEQYFGPGTRLTVT.

V usage is TRBV19 and J usage is TRBJ2-2; 9 bases are a match to TRBD1. Germline trimming cut 5 bases from V and 1 base from J; bases unmatched to any gene: 14. In germline, CDR1 is LNHDA, CDR2 SQIVND (reference sequence). The CDR3 runs 19 residues. The CDR3 DNA reads TGTGCCAGTAGTTCACGTCCCGGGACAGGGACAATGAACACCGGGGAGCTGTTTTTT. Its protein is CASSSRPGTGTMNTGELFF.

The chain combines TRBV19 with TRBJ2-5; possibly TRBD1 for D (6 bases). The CDR3 has 13 residues. The V and J ends lost 10 bases and 2 bases respectively, with 14 bases between them. Germline loops: CDR1 LNHDA, CDR2 SQIVND (reference sequence). Here the CDR3 DNA reads TGTGCCACCCTAGGGGGTTGGCAAGAGACCCAGTACTTC. It encodes CATLGGWQETQYF.

The chain employs TRBV9 and TRBJ2-3; possibly TRBD2 for D (6 bases). In germline, CDR1 is SGDLS, CDR2 YYNGEE. The CDR3 sequence is 15 residues long. The V end lost 0 bases, the J end lost 0 bases, and 8 bases lay between the germline ends. The CDR3 DNA follows: TGTGCCAGCAGCGTAGATGGGGGGAGCACAGATACGCAGTATTTT. Its protein product is CASSVDGGSTDTQYF.

This chain connects TRBV10-3 to TRBJ2-3; 8 bases are shared with TRBD2. The CDR3 runs 15 residues. Germline CDR1 and CDR2: ENHRY and SYGVKD. The V gene end was trimmed by 7 bases and the J gene end by 4 bases; junction bases not matched to a gene: 10. The CDR3 nucleotides read TGTGCCATCAAGGACGGGAGGGCGCCCGCAGATACGCAGTATTTT. It encodes CAIKDGRAPADTQYF.

The rearrangement uses TRBV7-2 and TRBJ1-1; D unclear. V lost 4 bases to trimming and J lost 2 bases, with 5 bases between them. The CDR3 covers 12 residues. In germline, CDR1 is SGHTA, CDR2 FQGNSA. This CDR3 reads CASSYRNTEAFF. CDR3 coding DNA: TGTGCCAGCAGCTACAGAAACACTGAAGCTTTCTTT.

The V call is TRBV2, the J call TRBJ1-2; 8 bases agree with TRBD1. The CDR3 spans 12 residues. After removal of 3 bases from V and 10 bases from J, the junction contained 4 bases not matched to a gene. The V gene's germline CDR1 is SNHLY and CDR2 FYNNEI. The DNA of the CDR3 is TGTGCCAGCAGTGACAGGGGGCGTCCCTACACCTTC. Translated, it gives CASSDRGRPYTF.